This TCR beta chain derives from a study of shared clonotypes between healthy human individuals. Germline V lookup: CDR1 SSHAT, CDR2 FNYEAQ (reference sequence). CDR3 length: 14 residues. V lost 1 base to trimming and J lost 3 bases; unmatched junction nucleotides: 3. On this clone: Its matching antigen is unknown.

The table came from immunoSEQ multiplex PCR; TCRdb's copy has only in-frame clones and leaves some out. The data contain about 1.1 million clones, approximately 80% of them singletons. General study results and limits: Enrolling few donors narrowed the genetic and exposure-history diversity that was represented.

This TCR came from a man aged 18 to 35 in good health. Some clones in this sample may be carry-over from other donors' samples. Sequences were obtained from memory CD4+ T cells from PBMCs. The sample's subset: CD45RA-negative fraction. The chain has TRBV7-7 and TRBJ2-7, with 7 bases fitting TRBD1. The CDR3 DNA sequence: TGTGCCAGCAGCTTAGGCAACAGGGGCTACGAGCAGTACTTC. The encoded protein is CASSLGNRGYEQYF.